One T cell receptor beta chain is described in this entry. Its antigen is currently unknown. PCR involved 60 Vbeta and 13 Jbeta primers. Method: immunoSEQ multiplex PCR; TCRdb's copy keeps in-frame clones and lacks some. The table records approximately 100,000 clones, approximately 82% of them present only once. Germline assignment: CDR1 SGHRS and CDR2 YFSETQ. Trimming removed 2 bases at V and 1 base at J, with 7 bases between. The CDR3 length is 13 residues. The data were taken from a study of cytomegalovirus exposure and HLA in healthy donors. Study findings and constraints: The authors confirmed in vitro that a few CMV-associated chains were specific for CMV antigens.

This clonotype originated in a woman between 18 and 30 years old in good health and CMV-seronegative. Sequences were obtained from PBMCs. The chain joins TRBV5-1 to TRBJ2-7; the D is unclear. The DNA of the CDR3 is TGCGCCAGCAGCTTTTCCGGTTCCTACGAGCAGTACTTC. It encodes CASSFSGSYEQYF. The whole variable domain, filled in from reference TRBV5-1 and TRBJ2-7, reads KAGVTQTPRYLIKTRGQQVTLSCSPISGHRSVSWYQQTPGQGLQFLFEYFSETQRNKGNFPGRFSGRQFSNSRSEMNVSTLELGDSALYLCASSFSGSYEQYFGPGTRLTVT.